These 13 T cell receptor beta chains originate from one sample sequenced in a study of graft-versus-host responses after intestinal transplantation. The repertoire was sequenced with immunoSEQ multiplex PCR; TCRdb's copy has only in-frame clones and lacks some. The repertoire includes about 7,800 clones, about a third of them detected once, and more than 2% sits in the top ten. Plates contained about 200,000 CFSE-labeled responder cells and about 200,000 irradiated, violet-dye-labeled stimulator cells. Here the sequenced sample was alloreactive CD8+ T cells from a mixed lymphocyte reaction culture, taken before intestinal transplant. Subset meaning: CFSE-low proliferating T cells sorted from approximately 6-day pre-transplant mixed lymphocyte reaction (GvH or HvG direction). The receptors originated from a human patient who received an intestinal transplant.

This clone counts as medium-sized. The chain has TRBV6-1 and TRBJ1-2; 9 bases match TRBD1. The CDR3 is made up of 14 amino acids. The ends lost 4 bases at V and 5 bases at J; junction bases unmatched: 5. CDR1 is MNHNS, CDR2 SASEGT, per germline. This CDR3 is CASSGTGGSYGYTF. The DNA for the CDR3 is TGTGCCAGCAGTGGAACAGGGGGCTCGTATGGCTACACCTTC.

This clone was seen only once. The chain couples TRBV28 to TRBJ1-1; the D gene is possibly TRBD1 (5 bases). V was pared by 6 bases and J by 0 bases, with 11 bases between. The germline V gene has CDR1 MDHEN and CDR2 SYDVKM. This CDR3 has 14 residues. The CDR3 spells CASREQVMNTEAFF. CDR3 sequence (DNA): TGTGCCAGCAGGGAACAGGTCATGAACACTGAAGCTTTCTTT.

The chain is built from TRBV7-9 and TRBJ2-1; D is ambiguous. With 2 bases removed from V and 5 bases from J, the gap between germline ends came to 13 bases. The CDR3 runs to 15 residues. Germline CDR1 SEHNR, CDR2 FQNEAQ (reference sequence). The CDR3 loop reads CASSLWPDLDNEQFF. CDR3 coding DNA: TGTGCCAGCAGCTTATGGCCTGACCTAGACAATGAGCAGTTCTTC.

The V gene is TRBV5-1, the J gene TRBJ2-7; the D gene is possibly TRBD2 (6 bases). From germline, CDR1 is SGHRS and CDR2 YFSETQ. The CDR3 contains 13 residues. V dropped 3 bases and J dropped 0 bases, with 7 bases sitting between them. The CDR3 DNA follows: TGCGCCAGCAGCTGGGGGGACTCCTACGAGCAGTACTTC. Translated: CASSWGDSYEQYF.

This clone turned up a few times. The chain links TRBV7-9 to TRBJ2-5; a weak D match, TRBD1 (5 bases). Trimming shortened V by 5 bases and J by 7 bases, and 17 bases separated the two germline ends. The CDR3 is made up of 14 amino acids. The germline CDR1 and CDR2 sequences are SEHNR and FQNEAQ (reference sequence). This CDR3 is CASSPWGGWGTQYF. The CDR3 DNA reads TGTGCCAGCAGCCCATGGGGCGGATGGGGGACCCAGTACTTC.

This clone is judged medium-sized. The chain couples TRBV27 to TRBJ2-7, with D uncertain. V lost 4 bases to trimming and J lost 0 bases, with 7 bases between them. The CDR3 covers 13 residues. Germline V gene data show CDR1 as MNHEY and CDR2 as SMNVEV (reference sequence). The CDR3 nucleotides are TGTGCCAGCAGTTACGCGAACTCCTACGAGCAGTACTTC. Amino acids: CASSYANSYEQYF.

This clone was detected only a few times. The genes are TRBV27 and TRBJ2-1; 10 bases are shared with TRBD2. The germline V gene has CDR1 MNHEY and CDR2 SMNVEV (reference sequence). The CDR3 covers 18 residues. V lost 2 bases, J lost 0 bases, and 7 bases stayed unmatched. CDR3 loop: CASSLGLAGDSSYNEQFF. CDR3 coding DNA: TGTGCCAGCAGTTTAGGGCTAGCGGGGGACAGCTCCTACAATGAGCAGTTCTTC.

This clone was recorded a few times. The chain carries TRBV5-6 and TRBJ2-5; TRBD1 is a possible D gene (7 bases). CDR1 and CDR2 (germline): SGHDT, YYEEEE. Trimming stripped 4 bases from V and 2 bases from J, with 12 bases between. The CDR3 loop spans 14 amino acids. The CDR3 DNA reads TGTGCCAGCAGCGGCGGGACAGATCAAGAGACCCAGTACTTC. The encoded protein is CASSGGTDQETQYF.

The CDR3 reads CASSQELLDLNEQFF. The CDR3 nucleotides are TGTGCCAGCAGCCAAGAACTCCTAGATCTTAATGAGCAGTTCTTC. This sequence joins TRBV4-2 and TRBJ2-1; D unclear. The V and J ends lost 0 bases and 7 bases respectively, with 13 bases between them. The CDR3 consists of 15 residues. CDR1 LGHNA and CDR2 YNFKEQ come from the germline V gene.

The rearrangement joins TRBV7-6 to TRBJ2-3, with D possibly TRBD2 on 6 matching bases. The CDR3 runs to 13 residues. The germline CDR1 and CDR2 sequences are SGHVS and FNYEAQ. V dropped 5 bases and J dropped 9 bases, with 15 bases sitting between them. The CDR3 loop is CASSPGTPPTQYF. The CDR3 DNA is TGTGCCAGCAGCCCTGGGACTCCCCCAACGCAGTATTTT.

Comments on this clone: Mismatch with germline at one junction end may stem from a read error. The chain recombines TRBV5-1 with TRBJ2-1; 13 positions agree with TRBD2. The V gene's germline CDR1 is SGHRS and CDR2 YFSETQ. This CDR3 is 13 amino acids long. The CDR3 protein is CASSGTSGVYRVF. The DNA for the CDR3 is TGCGCCAGCAGCGGGACTAGCGGGGTGTATAGGGTCTTC.

The chain is built from TRBV7-9 and TRBJ1-2; D remains unclear. The V gene lost 0 bases and the J gene lost 0 bases, with 11 bases spanning the gap. The CDR3 has 16 amino acids. Looked up from germline, CDR1 is SEHNR and CDR2 is FQNEAQ (reference sequence). The CDR3 here is CASSLAPSGSNYGYTF. CDR3 DNA sequence: TGTGCCAGCAGCTTAGCCCCTTCGGGATCTAACTATGGCTACACCTTC.

This chain uses TRBV19 with TRBJ2-3; the match to TRBD2 covers 9 bases. CDR1 and CDR2 from the germline V gene are LNHDA and SQIVND (reference sequence). The CDR3 consists of 17 residues. Losses at the gene ends were 3 bases for V and 4 bases for J; bases not matched to a gene: 11. This CDR3 is CASSIFGSGSVSDTQYF. For the CDR3, the DNA is TGTGCCAGTAGTATCTTCGGTAGCGGGAGTGTCTCAGATACGCAGTATTTT.